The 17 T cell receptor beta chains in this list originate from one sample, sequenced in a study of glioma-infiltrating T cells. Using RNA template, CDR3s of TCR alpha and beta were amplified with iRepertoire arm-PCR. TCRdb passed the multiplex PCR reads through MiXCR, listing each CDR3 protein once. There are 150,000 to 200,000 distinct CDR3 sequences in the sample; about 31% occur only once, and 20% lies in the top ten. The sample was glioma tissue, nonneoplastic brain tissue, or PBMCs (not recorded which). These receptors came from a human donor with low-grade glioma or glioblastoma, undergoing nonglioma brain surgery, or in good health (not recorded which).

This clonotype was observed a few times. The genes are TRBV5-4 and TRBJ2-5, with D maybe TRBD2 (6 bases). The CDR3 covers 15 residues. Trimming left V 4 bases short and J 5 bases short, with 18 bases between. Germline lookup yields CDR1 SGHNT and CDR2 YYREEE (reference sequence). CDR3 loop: CASSADFGLAETQYF. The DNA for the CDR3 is TGTGCCAGCAGCGCCGACTTCGGGCTAGCGGAGACCCAGTACTTC.

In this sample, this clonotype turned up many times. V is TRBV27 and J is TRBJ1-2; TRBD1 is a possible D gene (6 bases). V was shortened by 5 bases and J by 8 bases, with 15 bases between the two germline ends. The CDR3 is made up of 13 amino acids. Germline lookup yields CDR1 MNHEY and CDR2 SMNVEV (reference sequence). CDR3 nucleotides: TGTGCCAGCAGTCCACTCAGGGGACAAGGCTACACCTTC. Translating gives CASSPLRGQGYTF.

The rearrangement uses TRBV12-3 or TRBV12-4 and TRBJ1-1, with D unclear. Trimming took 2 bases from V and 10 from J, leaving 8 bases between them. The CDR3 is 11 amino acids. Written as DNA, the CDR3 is TGTGCCAGCAGTTTATGGTGGGTAGCTTTCTTT. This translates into CASSLWWVAFF.

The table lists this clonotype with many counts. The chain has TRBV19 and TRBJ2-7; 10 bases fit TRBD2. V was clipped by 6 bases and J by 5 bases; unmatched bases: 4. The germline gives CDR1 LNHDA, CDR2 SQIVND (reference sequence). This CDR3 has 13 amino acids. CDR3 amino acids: CASRASGSHEQYF. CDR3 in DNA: TGTGCCAGTAGGGCTAGCGGGAGTCACGAGCAGTACTTC.

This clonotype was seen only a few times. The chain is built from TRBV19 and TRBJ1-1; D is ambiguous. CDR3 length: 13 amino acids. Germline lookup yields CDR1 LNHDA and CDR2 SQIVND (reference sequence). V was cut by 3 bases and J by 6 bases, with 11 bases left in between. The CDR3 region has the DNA TGTGCCAGTAGTATCGATCCTAGAGCTGAAGCTTTCTTT. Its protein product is CASSIDPRAEAFF. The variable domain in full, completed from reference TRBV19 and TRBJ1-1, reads DGGITQSPKYLFRKEGQNVTLSCEQNLNHDAMYWYRQDPGQGLRLIYYSQIVNDFQKGDIAEGYSVSREKKESFPLTVTSAQKNPTAFYLCASSIDPRAEAFFGQGTRLTVV.

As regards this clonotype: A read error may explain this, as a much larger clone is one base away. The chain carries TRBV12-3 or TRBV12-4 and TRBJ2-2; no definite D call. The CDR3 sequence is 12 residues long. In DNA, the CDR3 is TGTGTCAGCAGCCCTCCGTGGGGGGAGCTGTTTTTT. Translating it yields CVSSPPWGELFF.

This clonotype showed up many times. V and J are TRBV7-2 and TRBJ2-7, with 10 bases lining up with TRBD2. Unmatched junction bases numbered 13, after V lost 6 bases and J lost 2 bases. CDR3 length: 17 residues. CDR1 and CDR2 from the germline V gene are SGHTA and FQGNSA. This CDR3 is CASSPQAGGILPYEQYF. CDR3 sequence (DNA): TGTGCCAGCAGTCCACAAGCGGGAGGGATCCTACCCTACGAGCAGTACTTC. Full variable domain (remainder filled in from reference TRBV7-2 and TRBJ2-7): GAGVSQSPSNKVTEKGKDVELRCDPISGHTALYWYRQSLGQGLEFLIYFQGNSAPDKSGLPSDRFSAERTGGSVSTLTIQRTQQEDSAVYLCASSPQAGGILPYEQYFGPGTRLTVT.

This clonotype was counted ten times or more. CDR3 protein: CASRRGLAGTNSYNEQFF. The CDR3 nucleotides read TGTGCCAGCAGACGGGGACTAGCGGGGACCAACTCCTACAATGAGCAGTTCTTC. This chain connects TRBV6-1 to TRBJ2-1, with 13 bases matching TRBD2. Germline lookup yields CDR1 MNHNS and CDR2 SASEGT. CDR3 length equals 18 residues. After removal of 6 bases from V and 0 bases from J, the junction contained 8 bases not matched to a gene.

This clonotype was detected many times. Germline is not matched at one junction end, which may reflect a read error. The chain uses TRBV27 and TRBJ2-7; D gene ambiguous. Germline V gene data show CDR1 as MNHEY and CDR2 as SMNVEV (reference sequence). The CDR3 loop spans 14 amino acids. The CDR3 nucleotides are TGTGCCAGCAGTCCAACCCTCCTCCCTCTAAACCCTTTCTTC. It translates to CASSPTLLPLNPFF.

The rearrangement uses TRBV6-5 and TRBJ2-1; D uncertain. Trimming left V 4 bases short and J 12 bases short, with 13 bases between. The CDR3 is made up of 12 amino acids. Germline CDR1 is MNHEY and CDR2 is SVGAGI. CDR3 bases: TGTGCCAGCAGTTCACCCGCGTACGGGCAGTTCTTC. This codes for CASSSPAYGQFF.

The CDR3 sequence is CASSRPDRARYWATNEKLFF. The CDR3 bases are TGTGCCAGCAGCCGTCCCGACAGGGCCAGATATTGGGCAACTAATGAAAAACTGTTTTTT. The J gene is TRBJ1-4, the V gene TRBV3-1, with 7 positions matching TRBD1. Losses at the gene ends were 4 bases for V and 0 bases for J; bases not matched to a gene: 17. The V gene's germline CDR1 is LGHDT and CDR2 YNNKEL (reference sequence). This CDR3 has 20 residues. Drawing the rest from reference TRBV3-1 and TRBJ1-4, the complete variable domain is DTAVSQTPKYLVTQMGNDKSIKCEQNLGHDTMYWYKQDSKKFLKIMFSYNNKELIINETVPNRFSPKSPDKAHLNLHINSLELGDSAVYFCASSRPDRARYWATNEKLFFGSGTQLSVL.

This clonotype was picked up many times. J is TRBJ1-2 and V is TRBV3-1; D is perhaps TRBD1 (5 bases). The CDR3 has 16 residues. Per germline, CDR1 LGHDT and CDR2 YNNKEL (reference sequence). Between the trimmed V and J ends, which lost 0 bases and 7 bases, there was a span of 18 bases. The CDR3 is CASSQEVGQGVRGYTF. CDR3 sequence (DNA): TGTGCCAGCAGCCAAGAGGTAGGGCAGGGCGTCCGTGGCTACACCTTC. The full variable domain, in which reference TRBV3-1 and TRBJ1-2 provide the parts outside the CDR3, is DTAVSQTPKYLVTQMGNDKSIKCEQNLGHDTMYWYKQDSKKFLKIMFSYNNKELIINETVPNRFSPKSPDKAHLNLHINSLELGDSAVYFCASSQEVGQGVRGYTFGSGTRLTVV.

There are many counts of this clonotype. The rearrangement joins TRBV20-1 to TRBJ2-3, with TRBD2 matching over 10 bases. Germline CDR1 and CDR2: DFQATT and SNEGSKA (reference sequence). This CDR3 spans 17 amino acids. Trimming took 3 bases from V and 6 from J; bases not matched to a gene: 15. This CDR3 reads CSASGGAQRGGEDTQYF. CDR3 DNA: TGCAGTGCTAGCGGGGGGGCCCAGCGGGGGGGTGAGGATACGCAGTATTTT.

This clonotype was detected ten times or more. The CDR3 region is CASSPQLRLLAGYNEQFF. As DNA, the CDR3 is TGTGCCAGCAGTCCACAACTCCGACTACTAGCGGGGTACAATGAGCAGTTCTTC. The chain is built from TRBV28 and TRBJ2-1; 10 nucleotides match TRBD2. The CDR3 totals 18 residues. CDR1 MDHEN and CDR2 SYDVKM come from the germline V gene. The V and J ends lost 5 bases and 4 bases, in that order; junction bases with no gene match: 14.

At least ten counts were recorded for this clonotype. In DNA, the CDR3 is TGTGCCAGCAGTCCCGAGTACAATGAGCAGTTCTTC. This gives the protein CASSPEYNEQFF. The chain couples TRBV28 to TRBJ2-1; D remains ambiguous. The CDR3 is made up of 12 amino acids. Germline-derived CDR1 and CDR2 are MDHEN and SYDVKM. The V and J ends lost 5 bases and 4 bases respectively, with 6 bases between them.

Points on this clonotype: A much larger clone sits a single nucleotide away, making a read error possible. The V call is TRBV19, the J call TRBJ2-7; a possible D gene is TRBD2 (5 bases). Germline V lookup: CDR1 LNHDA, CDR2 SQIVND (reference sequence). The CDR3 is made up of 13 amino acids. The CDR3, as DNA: TGTGCCAGTAGCTACCCTAGCTCCTGCGAGCAGTACTTC. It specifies CASSYPSSCEQYF.

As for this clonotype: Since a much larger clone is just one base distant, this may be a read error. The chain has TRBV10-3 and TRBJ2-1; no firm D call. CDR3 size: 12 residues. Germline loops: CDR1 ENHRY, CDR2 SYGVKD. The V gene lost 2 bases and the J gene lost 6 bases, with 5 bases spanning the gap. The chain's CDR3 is CAISEPSNEQFF. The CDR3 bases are TGTGCCATCAGTGAGCCCTCCAATGAGCAGTTCTTC.